A selection of T cell receptor beta chains follows, all from one sample in a study of T cell responses to AZD1222 COVID-19 vaccine. The protocol was immunoSEQ multiplex PCR, while the TCRdb copy is restricted to in-frame clones and leaves out a portion. This sample has more than 100,000 clones; 88% occur once, and the top ten carry 7.6%. The source was peripheral blood, collected on day 0 of AZD1222 vaccination. Receptors were obtained from an adult in good health. Each CDR3 is given with its conserved first and last residue. The D gene is left open where the match is weak. A clone size is listed for some rows: how often the clone was seen (once, few, many), or a class if it is expanded.

V gene: TRBV5-1; clone size: NA; D gene: TRBD1; J gene: TRBJ2-2; CDR3 length: 15; CDR3 DNA: TGCGCCAGCAGCTTGGACAGGGGAATCACCGGGGAGCTGTTTTTT; CDR3 protein: CASSLDRGITGELFF
V gene: TRBV6-6; clone size: NA; D gene: NA; J gene: TRBJ1-5; CDR3 length: 14; CDR3 DNA: TGTGCCAGCAGCTCAGACAGAATCAATCAGCCCCAGCATTTT; CDR3 protein: CASSSDRINQPQHF
V gene: TRBV2; clone size: NA; D gene: NA; J gene: TRBJ2-1; CDR3 length: 15; CDR3 DNA: TGTGCCAGCAGTCCGAGAACGGGGGGCCGAAATGAGCAGTTCTTC; CDR3 protein: CASSPRTGGRNEQFF
V gene: TRBV7-2; clone size: few; D gene: NA; J gene: TRBJ1-5; CDR3 length: 15; CDR3 DNA: TGTGCCAGCAGCGCCCTTCGAGGGAATAATCAGCCCCAGCATTTT; CDR3 protein: CASSALRGNNQPQHF
V gene: TRBV6-4; clone size: NA; D gene: NA; J gene: TRBJ2-2; CDR3 length: 12; CDR3 DNA: TGTGCCAGCCGAACTAGCACCGGGGAGCTGTTTTTT; CDR3 protein: CASRTSTGELFF
V gene: TRBV5-1; clone size: few; D gene: NA; J gene: TRBJ1-3; CDR3 length: 15; CDR3 DNA: TGCGCCAGCAGCTTGGCATCGGGACCTGGAAACACCATATATTTT; CDR3 protein: CASSLASGPGNTIYF
V gene: TRBV11-2; clone size: NA; D gene: NA; J gene: TRBJ1-4; CDR3 length: 15; CDR3 DNA: TGTGCCAGCAGCTTATGGGGGCAGGGGATTGAAAAACTGTTTTTT; CDR3 protein: CASSLWGQGIEKLFF
V gene: TRBV9; clone size: NA; D gene: TRBD1; J gene: TRBJ1-3; CDR3 length: 16; CDR3 DNA: TGTGCCAGCAGCGCGACCCGACAGGGGGCTGGAAACACCATATATTTT; CDR3 protein: CASSATRQGAGNTIYF
V gene: TRBV4-3; clone size: NA; D gene: NA; J gene: TRBJ1-5; CDR3 length: 16; CDR3 DNA: TGCGCCAGCAGCCAAGAACACCGATTCGGAGGCCAGCCCCAGCATTTT; CDR3 protein: CASSQEHRFGGQPQHF
V gene: TRBV19; clone size: NA; D gene: TRBD1; J gene: TRBJ2-7; CDR3 length: 18; CDR3 DNA: TGTGCCAGTAGTTCGATTAGGCTGACGACAGGGATCTCCTACGAGCAGTACTTC; CDR3 protein: CASSSIRLTTGISYEQYF
V gene: TRBV3-1/TRBV3-2; clone size: NA; D gene: NA; J gene: TRBJ2-3; CDR3 length: 17; CDR3 DNA: TGTGCCAGCAGCCAAGATTGGCGGGCAGCGGGCACAGATACGCAGTATTTT; CDR3 protein: CASSQDWRAAGTDTQYF
V gene: TRBV7-2; clone size: NA; D gene: NA; J gene: TRBJ1-2; CDR3 length: 14; CDR3 DNA: TGTGCCAGCAGCTTATCAGAAAATAACTATGGCTACACCTTC; CDR3 protein: CASSLSENNYGYTF
V gene: TRBV11-3; clone size: NA; D gene: NA; J gene: TRBJ2-3; CDR3 length: 14; CDR3 DNA: TGTGCCAGCAGCTTAGCCCGGGGGACAGATACGCAGTATTTT; CDR3 protein: CASSLARGTDTQYF
V gene: TRBV7-9; clone size: NA; D gene: NA; J gene: TRBJ2-7; CDR3 length: 12; CDR3 DNA: TGTGCCAGCAGCTCTGATACCTACGAGCAGTACTTC; CDR3 protein: CASSSDTYEQYF
V gene: TRBV9; clone size: NA; D gene: NA; J gene: TRBJ2-7; CDR3 length: 17; CDR3 DNA: TGTGCCAGCAGCGGCGGGGCCCCAACATCGGGCGTCGGCGAGCAGTACTTC; CDR3 protein: CASSGGAPTSGVGEQYF
V gene: TRBV19; clone size: NA; D gene: NA; J gene: TRBJ1-5; CDR3 length: 11; CDR3 DNA: TGTGCCAGTAGTATAGGTCAGCCCCAGCATTTT; CDR3 protein: CASSIGQPQHF
V gene: TRBV15; clone size: NA; D gene: TRBD1; J gene: TRBJ1-1; CDR3 length: 14; CDR3 DNA: TGTGCCACCAGCAGAGGGGGACAGGGAACTGAAGCTTTCTTT; CDR3 protein: CATSRGGQGTEAFF
V gene: TRBV18; clone size: few; D gene: NA; J gene: TRBJ2-7; CDR3 length: 15; CDR3 DNA: TGTGCCAGCTCACCACCGAGACAGAGCTCCTACGAGCAGTACTTC; CDR3 protein: CASSPPRQSSYEQYF
V gene: TRBV29-1; clone size: NA; D gene: NA; J gene: TRBJ2-2; CDR3 length: 14; CDR3 DNA: TGCAGCGTTGAACAGGGCCTACGCACCGGGGAGCTGTTTTTT; CDR3 protein: CSVEQGLRTGELFF
V gene: TRBV9; clone size: few; D gene: NA; J gene: TRBJ2-2; CDR3 length: 17; CDR3 DNA: TGTGCCAGCAGCGCAGGACCCGGGGGGCTTGTTCCCGGGGAGCTGTTTTTT; CDR3 protein: CASSAGPGGLVPGELFF
V gene: TRBV4-3; clone size: NA; D gene: TRBD1; J gene: TRBJ2-2; CDR3 length: 19; CDR3 DNA: TGCGCCAGCAGCCAAGAAGTCCCCGGGGCGGCAGGGGGTGGCGGGGAGCTGTTTTTT; CDR3 protein: CASSQEVPGAAGGGGELFF
V gene: TRBV5-8; clone size: NA; D gene: TRBD1; J gene: TRBJ1-5; CDR3 length: 15; CDR3 DNA: TGTGCCAGCAGACTACGCAGGGGGAGCAATCAGCCCCAGCATTTT; CDR3 protein: CASRLRRGSNQPQHF
V gene: TRBV10-1; clone size: NA; D gene: TRBD2; J gene: TRBJ2-5; CDR3 length: 15; CDR3 DNA: TGCGCCAGCAGTGACCAGCGGGAAGGGGTGGAGACCCAGTACTTC; CDR3 protein: CASSDQREGVETQYF
V gene: TRBV23-1; clone size: NA; D gene: NA; J gene: TRBJ1-5; CDR3 length: 16; CDR3 DNA: TGCGCCAGCAGTCTCCCCCGCAGAAATAGCAATCAGCCCCAGCATTTT; CDR3 protein: CASSLPRRNSNQPQHF
V gene: TRBV7-9; clone size: NA; D gene: NA; J gene: TRBJ2-7; CDR3 length: 14; CDR3 DNA: TGTGCCAGCAGCGACCAGGGTGCCTCCTACGAGCAGTACTTC; CDR3 protein: CASSDQGASYEQYF
V gene: TRBV4-1; clone size: NA; D gene: TRBD2; J gene: TRBJ2-7; CDR3 length: 19; CDR3 DNA: TGCGCCAGCAGCCGAACCGGGACTAGCGGGGGTACTAGCTCCTACGAGCAGTACTTC; CDR3 protein: CASSRTGTSGGTSSYEQYF
V gene: TRBV4-1; clone size: NA; D gene: TRBD2; J gene: TRBJ2-2; CDR3 length: 16; CDR3 DNA: TGCGCCAGCAGCCAAGGGTCGGGGGGGCACACCGGGGAGCTGTTTTTT; CDR3 protein: CASSQGSGGHTGELFF
V gene: TRBV10-3; clone size: NA; D gene: TRBD1; J gene: TRBJ2-7; CDR3 length: 13; CDR3 DNA: TGTGCCATCAGGACAGGGAACACCTACGAGCAGTACTTC; CDR3 protein: CAIRTGNTYEQYF
V gene: TRBV10-2; clone size: NA; D gene: NA; J gene: TRBJ2-1; CDR3 length: 13; CDR3 DNA: TGCGCCAGCAGGACTAGCTCCTACAATGAGCAGTTCTTC; CDR3 protein: CASRTSSYNEQFF
V gene: TRBV5-1; clone size: once; D gene: TRBD1; J gene: TRBJ1-1; CDR3 length: 15; CDR3 DNA: TGCGCCAGCAGCTTGCTGGACAGGGGATGGACTGAAGCTTTCTTT; CDR3 protein: CASSLLDRGWTEAFF
V gene: TRBV7-2; clone size: NA; D gene: NA; J gene: TRBJ1-1; CDR3 length: 16; CDR3 DNA: TGTGCCAGCAGCTTAGGAGGGCGGAACCCTCCCCGCGGGGCTTTCTTT; CDR3 protein: CASSLGGRNPPRGAFF
V gene: TRBV20-1; clone size: once; D gene: NA; J gene: TRBJ1-1; CDR3 length: 11; CDR3 DNA: TGCAGTTCTAGAGCGAGCACTGAAGCTTTCTTT; CDR3 protein: CSSRASTEAFF
V gene: TRBV5-4; clone size: NA; D gene: NA; J gene: TRBJ2-7; CDR3 length: 14; CDR3 DNA: TGTGCCAGCAGTTTCCCAGGTGAAGATACCGAGCAGTACTTC; CDR3 protein: CASSFPGEDTEQYF
V gene: TRBV30; clone size: NA; D gene: NA; J gene: TRBJ1-2; CDR3 length: 13; CDR3 DNA: TGTGCCTGCCCCTCACACGGGGAGCATGGCTACACCTTC; CDR3 protein: CACPSHGEHGYTF
V gene: TRBV10-3; clone size: NA; D gene: TRBD1; J gene: TRBJ1-2; CDR3 length: 16; CDR3 DNA: TGTGCCATCAGTGAGGAATACAGGGGGCGAGGAGAAGGCTACACCTTC; CDR3 protein: CAISEEYRGRGEGYTF
V gene: TRBV2; clone size: NA; D gene: TRBD1; J gene: TRBJ1-2; CDR3 length: 12; CDR3 DNA: TGTGCCAGCAGGGCAGGGGGTCTCGGCTACACCTTC; CDR3 protein: CASRAGGLGYTF
V gene: TRBV5-1; clone size: NA; D gene: NA; J gene: TRBJ1-2; CDR3 length: 13; CDR3 DNA: TGCGCCAGCAGCTCTACGCTTAACTATGGCTACACCTTC; CDR3 protein: CASSSTLNYGYTF
V gene: TRBV6-1; clone size: NA; D gene: TRBD1; J gene: TRBJ1-2; CDR3 length: 15; CDR3 DNA: TGTGCCAGCAGTGAAGGGACAGGGGGCAACTATGGCTACACCTTC; CDR3 protein: CASSEGTGGNYGYTF
V gene: TRBV21-1; clone size: NA; D gene: NA; J gene: TRBJ2-7; CDR3 length: 14; CDR3 DNA: TGTGCCAGCGGTCTGGATAGGAGGGCCGGCGAGCAGTACTTC; CDR3 protein: CASGLDRRAGEQYF
V gene: TRBV5-1; clone size: NA; D gene: TRBD1; J gene: TRBJ1-1; CDR3 length: 17; CDR3 DNA: TGCGCCAGCAGCCCCGGACAGGGAGCAAGGCTGAACACTGAAGCTTTCTTT; CDR3 protein: CASSPGQGARLNTEAFF
V gene: TRBV10-2; clone size: once; D gene: NA; J gene: TRBJ1-5; CDR3 length: 14; CDR3 DNA: TGCGCCAGCAGTCCGACAAGGGACGATCAGCCCCAGCATTTT; CDR3 protein: CASSPTRDDQPQHF
V gene: TRBV6-5; clone size: NA; D gene: NA; J gene: TRBJ2-3; CDR3 length: 15; CDR3 DNA: TGTGCCAGCAGTCGCTCGGGGGTGGGGACAGATACGCAGTATTTT; CDR3 protein: CASSRSGVGTDTQYF
V gene: TRBV5-1; clone size: NA; D gene: TRBD1; J gene: TRBJ2-7; CDR3 length: 15; CDR3 DNA: TGCGCCAGCAGGGGGGCCTACAGGGGGTCCTACGAGCAGTACTTC; CDR3 protein: CASRGAYRGSYEQYF
V gene: TRBV7-2; clone size: once; D gene: NA; J gene: TRBJ1-2; CDR3 length: 14; CDR3 DNA: TGTGCCAGCAGCTTAGAGGACAGATACTATGGCTACACCTTC; CDR3 protein: CASSLEDRYYGYTF
V gene: TRBV14; clone size: NA; D gene: TRBD1; J gene: TRBJ2-1; CDR3 length: 13; CDR3 DNA: TGTGCCAGCAGCCAAGTCAGGGGGAATGAGCAGTTCTTC; CDR3 protein: CASSQVRGNEQFF
V gene: TRBV18; clone size: NA; D gene: TRBD1; J gene: TRBJ1-6; CDR3 length: 17; CDR3 DNA: TGTGCCAGCTCACCAGTGTCCGGACAGGGTTGGAATTCACCCCTCCACTTT; CDR3 protein: CASSPVSGQGWNSPLHF
V gene: TRBV27; clone size: few; D gene: NA; J gene: TRBJ1-6; CDR3 length: 16; CDR3 DNA: TGTGCCAGCAGCTTGGGTACGGAGGGGAATAGTTCACCCCTCCACTTT; CDR3 protein: CASSLGTEGNSSPLHF
V gene: TRBV2; clone size: NA; D gene: NA; J gene: TRBJ2-6; CDR3 length: 15; CDR3 DNA: TGTGCCAGCAGGGCGCGGACATCTGGGGCCAACGTCCTGACTTTC; CDR3 protein: CASRARTSGANVLTF
V gene: TRBV3-1/TRBV3-2; clone size: NA; D gene: TRBD1; J gene: TRBJ1-4; CDR3 length: 16; CDR3 DNA: TGTGCCAGCAGCACATACAGGGGGCAGGGTAATGAAAAACTGTTTTTT; CDR3 protein: CASSTYRGQGNEKLFF
V gene: TRBV23-1; clone size: NA; D gene: NA; J gene: TRBJ1-5; CDR3 length: 17; CDR3 DNA: TGCGCCAGCAGTCAATCGTACAGCTTCTATAGCAATCAGCCCCAGCATTTT; CDR3 protein: CASSQSYSFYSNQPQHF
V gene: TRBV9; clone size: once; D gene: NA; J gene: TRBJ1-1; CDR3 length: 14; CDR3 DNA: TGTGCCAGCAGCGTAGGACACGTGAACACTGAAGCTTTCTTT; CDR3 protein: CASSVGHVNTEAFF
V gene: TRBV28; clone size: NA; D gene: TRBD1; J gene: TRBJ2-7; CDR3 length: 13; CDR3 DNA: TGTGCCAGCCAGGGACAGGAAGACTACGAGCAGTACTTC; CDR3 protein: CASQGQEDYEQYF
V gene: TRBV7-2; clone size: NA; D gene: NA; J gene: TRBJ2-7; CDR3 length: 13; CDR3 DNA: TGTGCCAGCAGCTCCGTCGGGTCCTACGAGCAGTACTTC; CDR3 protein: CASSSVGSYEQYF